Sequencing of this T cell receptor (beta chain) was carried out in a study of CD8+CD57+ T cells in acquired aplastic anemia. Looking at the study overall: Mean yield of DNA from sorted CD4+ and CD8+ cells was 3 to 3.5 ug. For CD4+ cells, healthy donors had an average of approximately 10 million reads.

CDR1 SGHTA and CDR2 FQGNSA come from the germline V gene. V shed 6 bases and J shed 4 bases, with 17 bases lying between them. The CDR3 contains 15 residues. It was genomic DNA that served as the template for profiling TCR beta VDJ and CDR3. TCRdb used MiXCR to reprocess the reads, holding one entry per CDR3 protein. The repertoire includes around 400,000 distinct CDR3 sequences, about two thirds of them detected once, and approximately 3.8% sits in the top ten. V gene TRBV7-2 combines with J gene TRBJ2-3, with D perhaps being TRBD1 or TRBD2 (6 bases each). This clonotype was obtained from a human donor in good health, serving as a control. Sequencing input: sorted CD4+, CD8+, or CD8+CD57+ T cells (not recorded which) from PBMCs. CDR3 region: CASRVEGGYADTQYF. DNA of the CDR3: TGTGCCAGCAGAGTGGAGGGGGGTTACGCAGATACGCAGTATTTT.